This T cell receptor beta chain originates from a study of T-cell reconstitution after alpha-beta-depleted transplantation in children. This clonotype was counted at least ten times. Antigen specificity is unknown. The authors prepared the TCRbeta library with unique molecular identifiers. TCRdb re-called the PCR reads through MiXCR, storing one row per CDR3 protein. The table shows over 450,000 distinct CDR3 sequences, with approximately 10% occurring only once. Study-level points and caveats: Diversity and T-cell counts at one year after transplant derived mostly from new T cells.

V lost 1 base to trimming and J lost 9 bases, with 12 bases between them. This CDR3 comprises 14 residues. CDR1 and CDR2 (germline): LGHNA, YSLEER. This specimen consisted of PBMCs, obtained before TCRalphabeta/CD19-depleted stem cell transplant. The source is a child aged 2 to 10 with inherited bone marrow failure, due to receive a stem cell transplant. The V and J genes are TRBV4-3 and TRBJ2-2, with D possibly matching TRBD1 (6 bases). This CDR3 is CASSQGAGARELFF. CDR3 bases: TGCGCCAGCAGCCAAGGAGCAGGGGCTCGGGAGCTGTTTTTT.